This T cell receptor beta chain was sequenced for a study of neurological immune-mediated disorders. Healthy controls consisted of blood bank volunteers in Maryland, USA. The sorted libraries were made from 750,000 to 1,000,000 CD4+ or CD8+ T cells. TCRdb re-called the 5' RACE reads through MiXCR, storing one row per CDR3 protein. In the table there are 30,000 to 35,000 distinct CDR3 sequences, about 4.1% of which are singletons. This clonotype was counted at least ten times. V was cut by 4 bases and J by 2 bases, with 8 bases left in between. This CDR3 comprises 13 residues. In germline, CDR1 is KGHSH, CDR2 LQKENI.

Specimen: CD4+ T cells from blood. This clonotype originated in a woman aged 40 to 55 in good health. This chain connects TRBV18 to TRBJ1-1; D not resolved. This CDR3 reads CASSLIGNTEAFF. CDR3 coding DNA: TGTGCCAGCTCACTTATAGGAAACACTGAAGCTTTCTTT.